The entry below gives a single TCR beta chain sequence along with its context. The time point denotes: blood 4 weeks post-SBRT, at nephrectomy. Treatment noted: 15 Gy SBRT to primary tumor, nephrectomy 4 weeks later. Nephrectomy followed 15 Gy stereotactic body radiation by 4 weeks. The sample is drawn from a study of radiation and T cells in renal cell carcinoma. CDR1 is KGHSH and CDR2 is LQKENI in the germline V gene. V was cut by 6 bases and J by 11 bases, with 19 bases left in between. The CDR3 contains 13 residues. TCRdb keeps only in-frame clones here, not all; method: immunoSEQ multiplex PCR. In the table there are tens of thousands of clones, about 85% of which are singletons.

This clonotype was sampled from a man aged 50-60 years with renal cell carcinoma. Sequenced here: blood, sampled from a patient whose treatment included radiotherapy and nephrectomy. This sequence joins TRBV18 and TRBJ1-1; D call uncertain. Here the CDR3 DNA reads TGTGCCAGCTCCGGGCGTGGAATGGATGGGGCTTTCTTT. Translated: CASSGRGMDGAFF.